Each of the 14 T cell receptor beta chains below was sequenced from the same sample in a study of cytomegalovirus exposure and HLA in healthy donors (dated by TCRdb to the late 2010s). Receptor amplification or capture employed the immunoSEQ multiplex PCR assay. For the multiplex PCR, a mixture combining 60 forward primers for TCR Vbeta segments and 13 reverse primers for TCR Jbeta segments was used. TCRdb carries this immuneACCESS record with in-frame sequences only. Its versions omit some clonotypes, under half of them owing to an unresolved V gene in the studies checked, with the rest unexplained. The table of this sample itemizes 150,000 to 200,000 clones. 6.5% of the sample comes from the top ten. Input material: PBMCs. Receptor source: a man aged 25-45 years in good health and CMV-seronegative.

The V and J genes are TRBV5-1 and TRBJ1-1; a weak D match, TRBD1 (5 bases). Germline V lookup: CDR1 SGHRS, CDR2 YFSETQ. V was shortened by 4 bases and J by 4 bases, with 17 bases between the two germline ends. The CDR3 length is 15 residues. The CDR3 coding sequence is TGCGCCAGCAGCCAACGGACCCCTGGGGCCACTGAAGCTTTCTTT. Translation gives CASSQRTPGATEAFF.

The DNA of the CDR3 is TGTGCCAGTAGTACCTCAGGGGGACGGAGTGAAAAACTGTTTTTT. Amino acid sequence: CASSTSGGRSEKLFF. The chain recombines TRBV19 with TRBJ1-4; 7 bases fit TRBD1. The J segment lost 7 bases and the V segment lost 4 bases, leaving 9 bases of the junction unmatched. The length of the CDR3 is 15 residues. CDR1 LNHDA and CDR2 SQIVND come from the germline V gene (reference sequence).

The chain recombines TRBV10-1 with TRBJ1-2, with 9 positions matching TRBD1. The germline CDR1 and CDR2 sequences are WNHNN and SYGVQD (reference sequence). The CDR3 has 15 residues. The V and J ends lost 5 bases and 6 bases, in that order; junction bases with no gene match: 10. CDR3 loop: CASSPTRDRADGYTF. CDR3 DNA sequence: TGCGCCAGCAGTCCCACCCGGGACAGGGCTGATGGCTACACCTTC.

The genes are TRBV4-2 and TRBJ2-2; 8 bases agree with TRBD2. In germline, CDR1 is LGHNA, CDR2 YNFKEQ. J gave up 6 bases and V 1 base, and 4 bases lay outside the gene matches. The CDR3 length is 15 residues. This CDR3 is CASSQGYGGAGELFF. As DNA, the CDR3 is TGTGCCAGCAGCCAAGGGTACGGGGGGGCCGGGGAGCTGTTTTTT.

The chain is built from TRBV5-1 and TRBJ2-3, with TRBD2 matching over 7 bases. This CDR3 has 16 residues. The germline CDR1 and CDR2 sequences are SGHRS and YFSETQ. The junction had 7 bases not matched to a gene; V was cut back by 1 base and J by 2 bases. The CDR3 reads CASSLYRAGTTDTQYF. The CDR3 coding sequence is TGCGCCAGCAGCTTGTATCGAGCGGGGACCACAGATACGCAGTATTTT.

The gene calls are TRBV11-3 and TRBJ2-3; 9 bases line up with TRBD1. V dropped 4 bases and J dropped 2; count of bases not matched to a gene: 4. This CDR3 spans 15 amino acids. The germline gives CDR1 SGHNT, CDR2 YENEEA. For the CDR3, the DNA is TGTGCCAGCAGCTGGGACAGGGAAGACACAGATACGCAGTATTTT. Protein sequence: CASSWDREDTDTQYF. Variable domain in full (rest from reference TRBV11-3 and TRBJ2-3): EAGVVQSPRYKIIEKKQPVAFWCNPISGHNTLYWYLQNLGQGPELLIRYENEEAVDDSQLPKDRFSAERLKGVDSTLKIQPAELGDSAVYLCASSWDREDTDTQYFGPGTRLTVL.

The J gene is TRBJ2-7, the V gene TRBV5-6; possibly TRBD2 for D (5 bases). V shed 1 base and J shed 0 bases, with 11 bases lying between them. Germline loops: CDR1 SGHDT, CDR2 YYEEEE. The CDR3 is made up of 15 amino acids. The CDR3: CASSLIRESSYEQYF. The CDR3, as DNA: TGTGCCAGCAGCTTGATTAGGGAGAGCTCCTACGAGCAGTACTTC.

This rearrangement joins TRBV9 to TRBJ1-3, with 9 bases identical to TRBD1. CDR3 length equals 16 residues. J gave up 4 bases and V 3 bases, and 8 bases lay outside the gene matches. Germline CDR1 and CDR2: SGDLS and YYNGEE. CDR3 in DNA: TGTGCCAGCAGCGCACGGGACAGGGAAATAGGAAACACCATATATTTT. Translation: CASSARDREIGNTIYF.

The CDR3 is CASSFGGGQPQHF. CDR3 coding DNA: TGTGCCAGCAGCTTCGGGGGGGGGCAGCCCCAGCATTTT. V and J are TRBV11-3 and TRBJ1-5, with D possibly matching TRBD1 (5 bases). CDR1 and CDR2 (germline): SGHNT, YENEEA. CDR3 size: 13 residues. The V gene lost 3 bases and the J gene lost 7 bases, with 10 bases spanning the gap.

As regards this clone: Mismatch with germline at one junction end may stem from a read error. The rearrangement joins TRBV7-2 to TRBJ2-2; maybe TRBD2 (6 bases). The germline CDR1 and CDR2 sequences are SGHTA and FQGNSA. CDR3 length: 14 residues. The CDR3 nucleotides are TGTGCCAGCAGCTTAGTCAGCGGCACCGGGGGGCTGTTTTTT. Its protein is CASSLVSGTGGLFF. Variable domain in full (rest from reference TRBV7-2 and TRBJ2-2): GAGVSQSPSNKVTEKGKDVELRCDPISGHTALYWYRQSLGQGLEFLIYFQGNSAPDKSGLPSDRFSAERTGGSVSTLTIQRTQQEDSAVYLCASSLVSGTGGLFFGEGSRLTVL.

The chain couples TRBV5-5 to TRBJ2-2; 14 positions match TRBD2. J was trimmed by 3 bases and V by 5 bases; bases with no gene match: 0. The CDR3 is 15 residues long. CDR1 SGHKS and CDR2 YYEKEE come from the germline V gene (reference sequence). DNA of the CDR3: TGTGCCAGCAGGGGACTAGCGGGAGACACCGGGGAGCTGTTTTTT. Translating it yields CASRGLAGDTGELFF.

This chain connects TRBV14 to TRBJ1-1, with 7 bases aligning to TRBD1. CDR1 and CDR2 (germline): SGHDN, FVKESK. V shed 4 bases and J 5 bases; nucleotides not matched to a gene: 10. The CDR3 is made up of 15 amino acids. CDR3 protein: CASSRSSGGMTEAFF. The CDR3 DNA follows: TGTGCCAGCAGCCGATCGTCAGGGGGTATGACTGAAGCTTTCTTT.

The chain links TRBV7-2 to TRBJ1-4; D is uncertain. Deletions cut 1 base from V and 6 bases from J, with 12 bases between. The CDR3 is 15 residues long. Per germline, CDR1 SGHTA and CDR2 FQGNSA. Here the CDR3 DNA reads TGTGCCAGCAGCTTAGGGTTGGCGGCTGATGAAAAACTGTTTTTT. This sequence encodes CASSLGLAADEKLFF.

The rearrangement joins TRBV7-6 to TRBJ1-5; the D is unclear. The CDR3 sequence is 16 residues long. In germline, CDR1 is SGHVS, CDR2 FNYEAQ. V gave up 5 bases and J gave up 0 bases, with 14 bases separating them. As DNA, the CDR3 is TGTGCCAGCAGCCCCCTGCCGGGTGATAGCAATCAGCCCCAGCATTTT. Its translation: CASSPLPGDSNQPQHF.